These 3 T cell receptor beta chains came from one sample sequenced in a study of blood T cell repertoires in COVID-19. Profiling relied on immunoSEQ multiplex PCR, and the TCRdb table lists in-frame clones only, not all of them. Among 40,000 to 55,000 clones listed, 88% were seen once. Sequences were obtained from peripheral blood. These receptors were taken from a middle-aged man with active COVID-19.

The rearrangement joins TRBV4-3 to TRBJ1-6, with 7 bases lining up with TRBD1. The ends lost 4 bases at V and 3 bases at J; junction bases unmatched: 0. The CDR3 is made up of 14 amino acids. Germline assignment: CDR1 LGHNA and CDR2 YSLEER. The DNA of the CDR3 is TGCGCCAGCAGCCGGGACAGCTATAATTCACCCCTCCACTTT. Encoded protein: CASSRDSYNSPLHF.

J is TRBJ2-6 and V is TRBV4-1; D perhaps matches TRBD1 (6 bases). Germline V gene data show CDR1 as MGHRA and CDR2 as YSYEKL. Trimming took off 3 bases at V and 0 bases at J, with 15 bases between the two ends. CDR3 length: 18 residues. The CDR3 loop reads CASSHPTGPLSGANVLTF. DNA for the CDR3: TGCGCCAGCAGCCACCCGACAGGCCCTCTCTCTGGGGCCAACGTCCTGACTTTC.

The chain couples TRBV4-3 to TRBJ2-2, with D perhaps TRBD2 (6 bases). The CDR3 covers 17 residues. Trimming took off 0 bases at V and 4 bases at J, with 15 bases between the two ends. In germline, CDR1 is LGHNA, CDR2 YSLEER. DNA for the CDR3: TGCGCCAGCAGCCAAGATACCGGGGACGGGAGCACCGGGGAGCTGTTTTTT. Translation: CASSQDTGDGSTGELFF.